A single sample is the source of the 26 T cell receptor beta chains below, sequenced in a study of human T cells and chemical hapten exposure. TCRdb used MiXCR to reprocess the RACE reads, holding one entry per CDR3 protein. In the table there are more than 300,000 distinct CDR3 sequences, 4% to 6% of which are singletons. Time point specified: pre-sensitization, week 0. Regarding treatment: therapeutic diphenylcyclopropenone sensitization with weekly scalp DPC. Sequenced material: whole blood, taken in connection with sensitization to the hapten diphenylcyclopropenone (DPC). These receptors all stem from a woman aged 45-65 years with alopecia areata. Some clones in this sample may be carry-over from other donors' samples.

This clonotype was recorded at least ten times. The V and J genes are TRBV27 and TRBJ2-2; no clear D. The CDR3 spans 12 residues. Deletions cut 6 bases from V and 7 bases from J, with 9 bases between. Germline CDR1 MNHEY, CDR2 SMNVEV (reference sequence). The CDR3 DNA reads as TGTGCCAGCAGCGTAGCTGGCGGGGAGCTGTTTTTT. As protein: CASSVAGGELFF.

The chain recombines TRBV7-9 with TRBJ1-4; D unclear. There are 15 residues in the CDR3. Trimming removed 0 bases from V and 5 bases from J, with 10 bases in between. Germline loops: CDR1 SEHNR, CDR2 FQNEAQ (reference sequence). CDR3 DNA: TGTGCCAGCAGCTTAGCGGAGGGTTCGAATGAAAAACTGTTTTTT. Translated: CASSLAEGSNEKLFF.

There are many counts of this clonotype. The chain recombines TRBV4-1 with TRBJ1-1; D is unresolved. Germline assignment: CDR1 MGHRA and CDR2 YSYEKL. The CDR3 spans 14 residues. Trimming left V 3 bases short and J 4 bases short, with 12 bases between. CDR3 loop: CASSQGDVGTEAFF. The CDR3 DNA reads TGCGCCAGCAGCCAGGGAGATGTAGGCACTGAAGCTTTCTTT.

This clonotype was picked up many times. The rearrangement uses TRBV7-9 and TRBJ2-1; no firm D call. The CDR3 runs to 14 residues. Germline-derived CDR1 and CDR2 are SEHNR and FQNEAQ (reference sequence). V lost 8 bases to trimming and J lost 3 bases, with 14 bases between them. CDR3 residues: CASHLSFGYNEQFF. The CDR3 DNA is TGTGCCAGCCACTTATCATTCGGCTACAATGAGCAGTTCTTC.

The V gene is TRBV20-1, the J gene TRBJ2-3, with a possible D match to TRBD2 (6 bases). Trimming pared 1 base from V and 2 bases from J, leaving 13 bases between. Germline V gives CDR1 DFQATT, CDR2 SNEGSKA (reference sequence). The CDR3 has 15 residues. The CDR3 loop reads CSARVGSGHTDTQYF. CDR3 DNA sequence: TGCAGTGCTAGAGTGGGTAGCGGCCACACAGATACGCAGTATTTT.

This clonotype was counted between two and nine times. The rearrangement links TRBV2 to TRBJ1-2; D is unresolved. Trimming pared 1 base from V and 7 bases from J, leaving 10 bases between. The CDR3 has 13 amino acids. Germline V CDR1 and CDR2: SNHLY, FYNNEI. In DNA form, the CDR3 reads TGTGCCAGCAGTGAAGACCGACTTGGTGGCTACACCTTC. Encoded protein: CASSEDRLGGYTF. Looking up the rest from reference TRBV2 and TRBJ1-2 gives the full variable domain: EPEVTQTPSHQVTQMGQEVILRCVPISNHLYFYWYRQILGQKVEFLVSFYNNEISEKSEIFDDQFSVERPDGSNFTLKIRSTKLEDSAMYFCASSEDRLGGYTFGSGTRLTVV.

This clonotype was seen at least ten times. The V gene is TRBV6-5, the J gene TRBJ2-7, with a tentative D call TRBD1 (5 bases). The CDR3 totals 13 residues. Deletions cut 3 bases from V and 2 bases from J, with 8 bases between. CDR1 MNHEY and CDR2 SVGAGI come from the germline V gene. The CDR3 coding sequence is TGTGCCAGCAGTTATGGGGCAGCCTACGAGCAGTACTTC. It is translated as CASSYGAAYEQYF.

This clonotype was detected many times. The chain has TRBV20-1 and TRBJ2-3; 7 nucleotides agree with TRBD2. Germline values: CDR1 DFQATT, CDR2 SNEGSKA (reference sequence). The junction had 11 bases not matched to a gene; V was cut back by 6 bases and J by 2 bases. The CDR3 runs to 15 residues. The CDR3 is CSALPLREITDTQYF. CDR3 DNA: TGCAGTGCCCTTCCCTTGCGGGAGATCACAGATACGCAGTATTTT.

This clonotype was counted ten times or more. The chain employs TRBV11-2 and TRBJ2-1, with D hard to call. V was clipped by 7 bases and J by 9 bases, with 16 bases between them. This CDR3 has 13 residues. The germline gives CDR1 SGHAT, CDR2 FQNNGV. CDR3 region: CASTLTGSGEQFF. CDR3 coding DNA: TGTGCCAGCACCCTTACTGGGTCTGGTGAGCAGTTCTTC.

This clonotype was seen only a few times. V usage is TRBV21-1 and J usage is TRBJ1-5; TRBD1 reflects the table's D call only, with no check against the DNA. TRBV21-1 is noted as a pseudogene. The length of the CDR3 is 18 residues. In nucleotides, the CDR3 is TGTGCCAGCAGCAAAGTTAAGGCGCGGCAGAGGGGAAATCAGCCCCAGCATTTT. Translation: CASSKVKARQRGNQPQHF.

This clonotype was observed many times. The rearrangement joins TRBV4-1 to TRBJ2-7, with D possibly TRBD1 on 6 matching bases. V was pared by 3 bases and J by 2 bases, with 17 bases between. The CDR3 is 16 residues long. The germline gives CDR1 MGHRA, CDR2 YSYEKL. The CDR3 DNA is TGCGCCAGCAGCCAGCACCAGACAGGTCTTGCCTACGAGCAGTACTTC. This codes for CASSQHQTGLAYEQYF.

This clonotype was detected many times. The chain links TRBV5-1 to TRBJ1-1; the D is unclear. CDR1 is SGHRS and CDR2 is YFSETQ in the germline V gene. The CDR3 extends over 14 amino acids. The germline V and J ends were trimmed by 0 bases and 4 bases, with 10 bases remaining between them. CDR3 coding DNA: TGCGCCAGCAGCTTGGAGGTTCAAGGCACTGAAGCTTTCTTT. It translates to CASSLEVQGTEAFF.

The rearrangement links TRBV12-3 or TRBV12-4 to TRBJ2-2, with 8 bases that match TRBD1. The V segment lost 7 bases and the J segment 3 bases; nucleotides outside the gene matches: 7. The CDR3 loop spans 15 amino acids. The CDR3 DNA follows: TGTGCCAGCACCAGGGACAGGATTGACACCGGGGAGCTGTTTTTT. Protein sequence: CASTRDRIDTGELFF.

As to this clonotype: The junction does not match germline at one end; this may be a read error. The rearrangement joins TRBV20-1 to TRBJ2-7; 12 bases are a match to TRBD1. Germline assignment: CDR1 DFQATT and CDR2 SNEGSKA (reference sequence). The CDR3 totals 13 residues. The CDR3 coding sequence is TGCAGTGCTAGGGGGACAGGGGGCCCGAGCAGTACCTTC. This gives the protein CSARGTGGPSSTF.

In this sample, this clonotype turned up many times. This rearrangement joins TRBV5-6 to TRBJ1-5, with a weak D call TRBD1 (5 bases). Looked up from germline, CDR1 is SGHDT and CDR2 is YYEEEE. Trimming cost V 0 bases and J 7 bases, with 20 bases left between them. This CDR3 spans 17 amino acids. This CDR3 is CASSLGTGLRPEQPQHF. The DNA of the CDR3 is TGTGCCAGCAGCTTGGGGACGGGACTGAGGCCGGAGCAGCCCCAGCATTTT.

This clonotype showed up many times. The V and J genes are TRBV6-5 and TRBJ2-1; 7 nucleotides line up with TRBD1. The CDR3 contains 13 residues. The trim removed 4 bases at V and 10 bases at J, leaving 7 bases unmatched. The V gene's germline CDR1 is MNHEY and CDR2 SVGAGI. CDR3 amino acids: CASSSQGPQEQFF. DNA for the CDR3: TGTGCCAGCAGTTCACAGGGGCCCCAAGAGCAGTTCTTC.

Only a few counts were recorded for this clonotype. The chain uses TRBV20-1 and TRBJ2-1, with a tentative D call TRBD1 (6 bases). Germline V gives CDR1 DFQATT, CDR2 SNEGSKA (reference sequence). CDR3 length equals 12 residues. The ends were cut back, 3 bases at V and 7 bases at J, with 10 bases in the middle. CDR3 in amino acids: CSASKQGNEQFF. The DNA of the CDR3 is TGCAGTGCTAGTAAACAGGGTAATGAGCAGTTCTTC.

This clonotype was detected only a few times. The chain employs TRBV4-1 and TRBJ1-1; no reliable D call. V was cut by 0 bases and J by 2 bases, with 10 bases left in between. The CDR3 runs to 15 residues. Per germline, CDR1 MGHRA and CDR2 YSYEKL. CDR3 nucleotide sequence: TGCGCCAGCAGCCAAGATCTCCCAGAAAACACTGAAGCTTTCTTT. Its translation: CASSQDLPENTEAFF.

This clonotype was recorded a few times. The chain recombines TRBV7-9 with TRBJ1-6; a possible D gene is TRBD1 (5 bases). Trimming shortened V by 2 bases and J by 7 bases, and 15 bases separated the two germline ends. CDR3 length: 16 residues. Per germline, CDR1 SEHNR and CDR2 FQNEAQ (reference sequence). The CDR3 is CASSLPNMGVNSPLHF. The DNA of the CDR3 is TGTGCCAGCAGCTTACCGAACATGGGGGTAAATTCACCCCTCCACTTT.

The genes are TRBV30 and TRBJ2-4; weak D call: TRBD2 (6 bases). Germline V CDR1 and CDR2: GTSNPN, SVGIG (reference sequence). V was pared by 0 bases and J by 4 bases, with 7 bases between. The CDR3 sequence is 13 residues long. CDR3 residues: CAWSVRGKNIQYF. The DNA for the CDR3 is TGTGCCTGGAGTGTACGGGGGAAAAACATTCAGTACTTC.

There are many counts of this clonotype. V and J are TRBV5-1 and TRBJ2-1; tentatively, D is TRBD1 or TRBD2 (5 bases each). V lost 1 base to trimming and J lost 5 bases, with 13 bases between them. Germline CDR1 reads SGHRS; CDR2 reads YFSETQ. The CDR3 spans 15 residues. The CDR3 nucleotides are TGCGCCAGCAGCTTGTGGGGTGAGGGACACAATGAGCAGTTCTTC. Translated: CASSLWGEGHNEQFF. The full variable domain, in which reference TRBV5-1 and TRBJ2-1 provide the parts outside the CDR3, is KAGVTQTPRYLIKTRGQQVTLSCSPISGHRSVSWYQQTPGQGLQFLFEYFSETQRNKGNFPGRFSGRQFSNSRSEMNVSTLELGDSALYLCASSLWGEGHNEQFFGPGTRLTVL.

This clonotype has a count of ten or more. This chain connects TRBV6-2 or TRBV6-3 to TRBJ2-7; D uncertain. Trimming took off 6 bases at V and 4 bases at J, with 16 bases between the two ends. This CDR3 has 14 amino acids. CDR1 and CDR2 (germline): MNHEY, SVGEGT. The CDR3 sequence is CASSGWQKKYEQYF. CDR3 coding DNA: TGTGCCAGCAGCGGGTGGCAGAAGAAATACGAGCAGTACTTC.

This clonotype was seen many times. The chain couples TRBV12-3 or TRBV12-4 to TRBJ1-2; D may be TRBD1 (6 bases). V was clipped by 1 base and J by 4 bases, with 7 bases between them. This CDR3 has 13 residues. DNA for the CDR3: TGTGCCAGCAGTTTAGGACAGGCCTATGGCTACACCTTC. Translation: CASSLGQAYGYTF.

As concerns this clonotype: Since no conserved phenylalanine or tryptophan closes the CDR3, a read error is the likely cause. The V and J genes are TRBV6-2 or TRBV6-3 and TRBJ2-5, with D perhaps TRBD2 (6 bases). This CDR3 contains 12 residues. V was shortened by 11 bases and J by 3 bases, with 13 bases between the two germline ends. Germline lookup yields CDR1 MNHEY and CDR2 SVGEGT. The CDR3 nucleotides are TGTGCCTCCTCGGGACTCAAAGAGACCCAGTACTAC. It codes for CASSGLKETQYY.

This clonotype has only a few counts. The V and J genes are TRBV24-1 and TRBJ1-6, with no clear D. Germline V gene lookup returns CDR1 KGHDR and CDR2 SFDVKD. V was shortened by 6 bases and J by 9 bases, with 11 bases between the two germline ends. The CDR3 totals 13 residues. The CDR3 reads CATSPGSGSPLHF. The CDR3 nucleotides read TGTGCCACCAGTCCCGGGTCTGGTTCACCCCTCCACTTT.

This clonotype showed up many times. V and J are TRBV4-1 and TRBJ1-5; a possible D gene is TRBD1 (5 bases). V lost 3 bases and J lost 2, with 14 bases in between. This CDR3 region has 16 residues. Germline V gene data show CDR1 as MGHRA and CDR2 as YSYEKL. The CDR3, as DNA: TGCGCCAGCAGCCACCCTGCGACAGCCCGCAATCAGCCCCAGCATTTT. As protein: CASSHPATARNQPQHF.